Each of the 10 T cell receptor beta chains below was sequenced from the same sample in a study of breast tumors, draining lymph nodes, adjacent tissues (dated by TCRdb to 2016 to 2018). The protocol used for the library was multiplex PCR. Sequencing instrument: Illumina HiSeq 2000. The public sequencing data were trimmed at Q25 with fastp and processed into clonotypes with MiXCR by TCRdb, which kept only in-frame beta chains. Rows merge per CDR3 protein into single entries with the most common DNA and genes. The sample profile shows under 150,000 distinct CDR3 sequences; 20% to 25% of them were found once. 2.6% of the sample is held by the ten biggest clonotypes. Lymph node samples were obtained from the axillary draining lymph nodes of breast cancer patients. The sequenced material came from axillary lymph node tissue. The receptor set was obtained from a female donor with breast cancer. Some clones in this sample may be carry-over from other donors' samples.

This clonotype was recorded a few times. This sequence joins TRBV11-3 and TRBJ2-5; D is unresolved. CDR1 is SGHNT, CDR2 YENEEA, per germline. CDR3 length: 12 residues. V shed 5 bases and J shed 5 bases, with 9 bases lying between them. The CDR3 DNA follows: TGTGCCAGCAGCGATAGTTGGGAGACCCAGTACTTC. Translating it yields CASSDSWETQYF.

Comments on this clonotype: A much larger clone differs by one base, so this may be a read error. The conserved phenylalanine or tryptophan normally closing the CDR3 is absent here, so this likely arose from a read error. This chain links TRBV12-3 or TRBV12-4 with TRBJ2-2, with 10 bases lining up with TRBD2. The CDR3 extends over 14 amino acids. The CDR3 coding sequence is TGTGCCAGCAGTCTAGCGGGAGTGGCCGGGGAGCTGTTTCTT. Translating it yields CASSLAGVAGELFL.

This clonotype has at least ten counts. The V and J genes are TRBV24-1 and TRBJ2-1; 14 bases map to TRBD2. CDR3 size: 18 residues. Trimming at V came to 3 bases and at J to 6 bases, leaving 9 bases not matched to a gene. Germline-derived CDR1 and CDR2 are KGHDR and SFDVKD. In nucleotides, the CDR3 is TGTGCCACCAGTGATAGGGGGACTAGCGGGAGCTGGGGCAATGAGCAGTTCTTC. Residues: CATSDRGTSGSWGNEQFF.

In its sample, this clonotype was seen many times. The chain carries TRBV30 and TRBJ2-7; D unclear. Germline V gives CDR1 GTSNPN, CDR2 SVGIG (reference sequence). The CDR3 is made up of 12 amino acids. V dropped 0 bases and J dropped 2 bases, with 5 bases sitting between them. The CDR3 region is CAWSVTPYEQYF. The CDR3 nucleotides read TGTGCCTGGAGTGTAACCCCCTACGAGCAGTACTTC. Full variable domain (missing parts from reference TRBV30 and TRBJ2-7): SQTIHQWPATLVQPVGSPLSLECTVEGTSNPNLYWYRQAAGRGLQLLFYSVGIGQISSEVPQNLSASRPQDRQFILSSKKLLLSDSGFYLCAWSVTPYEQYFGPGTRLTVT.

This clonotype was counted many times. The chain links TRBV24-1 to TRBJ2-1, with 8 bases aligning to TRBD2. V lost 5 bases and J lost 7; bases outside the gene matches: 12. Per germline, CDR1 KGHDR and CDR2 SFDVKD. The CDR3 totals 16 residues. The CDR3 region has the DNA TGTGCCACCAGTGGAGGACTAGCCGGCTTTTCAAATGAGCAGTTCTTC. It codes for CATSGGLAGFSNEQFF.

Worth noting for this clonotype: Sequence at one end of the junction differs from germline and may be a read error. This sequence joins TRBV27 and TRBJ1-2; TRBD1 agrees at 7 bases. Germline V gives CDR1 MNHEY, CDR2 SMNVEV (reference sequence). This CDR3 has 12 amino acids. The CDR3: CASKGAEYGCTF. CDR3 bases: TGTGCCAGCAAGGGGGCTGAGTATGGCTGCACCTTC.

This clonotype was seen many times. The gene calls are TRBV4-2 and TRBJ2-1; 10 bases line up with TRBD2. The CDR3 totals 16 residues. The V segment lost 2 bases and the J segment 5 bases; nucleotides outside the gene matches: 6. The germline CDR1 and CDR2 sequences are LGHNA and YNFKEQ. CDR3 sequence (DNA): TGTGCCAGCAGCCAATCAGGAAGCGGGAGGGACAATGAGCAGTTCTTC. Translated, it gives CASSQSGSGRDNEQFF.

Concerning this clonotype itself: Possible read error: a much larger clone is one base away. J is TRBJ1-3 and V is TRBV6-1; D is uncertain. Germline V gene data show CDR1 as MNHNS and CDR2 as SASEGT. This CDR3 region has 14 residues. V shed 2 bases and J shed 4 bases, with 9 bases lying between them. The CDR3 protein is CASSELGSGNTIYF. CDR3 nucleotides: TGTGCCAGCAGTGAATTAGGGTCAGGAAACACCATATATTTT.

This clonotype was observed a handful of times. Possible read error: a much larger clone is one base away. V gene TRBV27 combines with J gene TRBJ2-5; no clear D. The CDR3 has 11 residues. V was clipped by 6 bases and J by 0 bases, with 2 bases between them. Per the germline V gene, CDR1 is MNHEY and CDR2 is SMNVEV (reference sequence). Written as DNA, the CDR3 is TGTGCCAGCAGGTACCAAGAGACCCAGTACTTC. Translated: CASRYQETQYF.

In this sample, this clonotype turned up many times. The chain couples TRBV27 to TRBJ1-2; D is undetermined. The CDR3 is made up of 13 amino acids. Germline V gene data show CDR1 as MNHEY and CDR2 as SMNVEV (reference sequence). V lost 6 bases and J lost 2, with 10 bases in between. DNA of the CDR3: TGTGCCAGCAGCCGAGGTATAAACTATGGCTACACCTTC. As protein: CASSRGINYGYTF.